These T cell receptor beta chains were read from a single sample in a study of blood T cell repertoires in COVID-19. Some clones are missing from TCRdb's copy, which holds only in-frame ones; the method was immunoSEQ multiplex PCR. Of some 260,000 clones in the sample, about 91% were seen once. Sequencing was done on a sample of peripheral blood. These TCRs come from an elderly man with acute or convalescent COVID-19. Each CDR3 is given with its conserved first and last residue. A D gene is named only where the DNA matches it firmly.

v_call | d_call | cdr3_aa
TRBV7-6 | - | CASSPQGGQPQHF
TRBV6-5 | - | CASRQNAYEQYF
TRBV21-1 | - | CASSKALSGQGRVYEQYF
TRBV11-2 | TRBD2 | CASSLGLAGRNEQFF
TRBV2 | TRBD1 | CASSDRDRFKSGNTIYF
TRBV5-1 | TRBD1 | CASSWAGTGNGEAFF
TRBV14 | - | CASSQERQVNTGELFF
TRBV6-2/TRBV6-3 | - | CASSLQISNQPQHF
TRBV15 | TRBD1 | CATTETGIGGANVLTF
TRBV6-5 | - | CASSYSVGGSYGYTF
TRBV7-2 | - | CASSLAFGSGNTEAFF
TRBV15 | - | CATSSRRLGEGPQHF
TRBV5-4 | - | CASSSQINTEAFF
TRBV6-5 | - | CASREGTNEQFF
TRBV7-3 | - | CASSPTQRTSYEQYF
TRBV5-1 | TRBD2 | CASSLQTSPSYNEQFF
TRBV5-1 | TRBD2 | CASSPGAGGAETQYF
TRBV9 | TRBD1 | CASSDRATGDQETQYF
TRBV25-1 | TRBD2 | CASSPLGGSPPDTQYF
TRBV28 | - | CASSSGNTEAFF
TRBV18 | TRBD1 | CASSREGTGGLSGYTF
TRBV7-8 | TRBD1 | CASRGQATNEKLFF
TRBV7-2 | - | CASSFNRLINEQFF
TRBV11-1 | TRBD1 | CASRTTGQGAYEQYF
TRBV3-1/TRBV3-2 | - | CASRGGLSTDTQYF
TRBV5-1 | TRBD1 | CASGTAGQGVTGELFF
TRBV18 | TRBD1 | CASSPSGTEYGYTF
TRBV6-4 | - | CASSDSIRGGWYEQYF
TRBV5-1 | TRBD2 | CASSLFAGGPTGELFF
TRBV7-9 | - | CASSLVRGDEKLFF
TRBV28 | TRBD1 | CASRLDRVGNTIYF
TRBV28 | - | CASVGAMNMGEQFF
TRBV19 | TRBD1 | CASSTPRDRVGNSPLHF
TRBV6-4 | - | CASRNPGHGNQPQHF
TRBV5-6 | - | CASSLTGSGNTIYF
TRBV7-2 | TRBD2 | CASRLTSTTYNEQFF